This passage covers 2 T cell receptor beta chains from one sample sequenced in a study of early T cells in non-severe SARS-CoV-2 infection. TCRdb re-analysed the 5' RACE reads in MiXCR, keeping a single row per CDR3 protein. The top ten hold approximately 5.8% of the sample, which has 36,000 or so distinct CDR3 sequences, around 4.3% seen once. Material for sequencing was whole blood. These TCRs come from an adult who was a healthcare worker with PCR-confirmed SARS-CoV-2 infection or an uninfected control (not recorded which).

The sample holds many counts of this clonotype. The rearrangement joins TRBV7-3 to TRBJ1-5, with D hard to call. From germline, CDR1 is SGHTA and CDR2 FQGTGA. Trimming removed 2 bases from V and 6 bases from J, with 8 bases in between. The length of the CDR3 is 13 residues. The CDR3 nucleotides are TGTGCCAGCAGCTTATATGGAAGTCAGCCCCAGCATTTT. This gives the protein CASSLYGSQPQHF.

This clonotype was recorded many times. CDR3 amino acids: CASSLAGQGAGEQYF. The DNA for the CDR3 is TGTGCCAGCAGCTTAGCCGGACAGGGGGCAGGTGAGCAGTACTTC. The rearrangement joins TRBV11-3 to TRBJ2-7, with 11 bases aligning to TRBD1. Germline-derived CDR1 and CDR2 are SGHNT and YENEEA. V lost 1 base, J lost 7 bases, and 6 bases stayed unmatched. The length of the CDR3 is 15 residues.